The subject of this entry is one T cell receptor beta chain. Unique molecular identifiers were used in preparing the TCRbeta library. TCRdb redid the calling of the PCR reads with MiXCR, one entry per CDR3 protein. The sample includes hundreds of thousands of distinct CDR3 sequences, about an eighth of them seen just once. The data derive from a study of T-cell reconstitution after alpha-beta-depleted transplantation in children. CDR1 is SGHKS and CDR2 is YYEKEE in the germline V gene (reference sequence). The CDR3 is 14 amino acids. Trimming shortened V by 1 base and J by 0 bases, and 7 bases separated the two germline ends.

This TCR was recovered from a human donor who donated a stem cell graft to a child with Fanconi anemia. The sequencing used PBMCs, collected from the stem cell graft. The rearrangement uses TRBV5-5 and TRBJ1-1; D not certain. The CDR3 coding sequence is TGTGCCAGCAGCTTGAGGGTGCTGAACACTGAAGCTTTCTTT. Translated: CASSLRVLNTEAFF.